The 12 T cell receptor beta chains below all came from one sample that was sequenced in a study of T cell responses to AZD1222 COVID-19 vaccine. Data came from immunoSEQ multiplex PCR; TCRdb stores just in-frame clones and leaves some out. The sample holds 200,000 or so clones; about 94% are singletons and the top ten take 0.9% to 1.1%. The sequencing here drew on peripheral blood, taken 28 days after the second AZD1222 dose. Source of these receptors: an adult who received the AZD1222 COVID-19 vaccine.

The V gene is TRBV4-2, the J gene TRBJ1-5, with D possibly matching TRBD1 (5 bases). Germline loops: CDR1 LGHNA, CDR2 YNFKEQ. Trimming removed 0 bases at V and 6 bases at J, with 12 bases between. This CDR3 contains 15 residues. CDR3 residues: CASSQESRGGQPQHF. For the CDR3, the DNA is TGTGCCAGCAGCCAAGAATCGAGGGGCGGTCAGCCCCAGCATTTT.

The V call is TRBV28, the J call TRBJ1-5; D remains unclear. The CDR3 has 12 residues. V was pared by 7 bases and J by 2 bases, with 6 bases between. The germline CDR1 and CDR2 sequences are MDHEN and SYDVKM. CDR3 loop: CASNEGNQPQHF. The CDR3 coding sequence is TGTGCCAGCAACGAGGGCAATCAGCCCCAGCATTTT.

The table lists this clone with a few counts. V usage is TRBV10-3 and J usage is TRBJ2-7, with 7 nucleotides matching TRBD1. The CDR3 is 16 amino acids. V shed 4 bases and J 0 bases; nucleotides not matched to a gene: 9. Germline CDR1 is ENHRY and CDR2 is SYGVKD. This chain's CDR3 is CAISVSGTALSYEQYF. The DNA of the CDR3 is TGTGCCATCAGTGTTTCCGGGACAGCCCTCTCCTACGAGCAGTACTTC.

This sequence joins TRBV7-9 and TRBJ1-6; tentatively, D is TRBD1 (5 bases). The germline CDR1 and CDR2 sequences are SEHNR and FQNEAQ (reference sequence). Trimming pared 2 bases from V and 0 bases from J, leaving 11 bases between. The CDR3 sequence is 17 residues long. CDR3 nucleotide sequence: TGTGCCAGCAGCTTAAGCGAGGGGAGCTCCTATAATTCACCCCTCCACTTT. Its translation: CASSLSEGSSYNSPLHF.

Remarks on this clone: Other DNA sequences within the sample encode an identical CDR3. The chain employs TRBV5-1 and TRBJ1-2; 7 bases are a match to TRBD1. The junction had 1 base not matched to a gene; V was cut back by 0 bases and J by 5 bases. Germline V lookup: CDR1 SGHRS, CDR2 YFSETQ. The CDR3 spans 13 residues. CDR3 in amino acids: CASSLDRGYGYTF. CDR3 nucleotides: TGCGCCAGCAGCTTGGACAGGGGTTATGGCTACACCTTC.

The rearrangement joins TRBV19 to TRBJ2-7; 8 nucleotides agree with TRBD1. With 6 bases clipped from V and 6 bases from J, the junction kept 7 bases outside the gene matches. This CDR3 spans 13 amino acids. The germline CDR1 and CDR2 sequences are LNHDA and SQIVND (reference sequence). Here the CDR3 reads CASRVTGGSEQYF. CDR3 nucleotide sequence: TGTGCCAGTAGGGTTACAGGGGGAAGCGAGCAGTACTTC.

The chain is built from TRBV28 and TRBJ1-2; 7 bases match TRBD1. In germline, CDR1 is MDHEN, CDR2 SYDVKM. The V and J ends lost 6 bases and 4 bases, in that order; junction bases with no gene match: 8. This CDR3 is 14 amino acids long. CDR3 residues: CASRRTGQAYGYTF. DNA of the CDR3: TGTGCCAGCAGAAGGACCGGACAGGCCTATGGCTACACCTTC.

The chain joins TRBV2 to TRBJ1-5; 10 positions match TRBD1. V shed 9 bases and J 7 bases; nucleotides not matched to a gene: 6. Looked up from germline, CDR1 is SNHLY and CDR2 is FYNNEI. The CDR3 is made up of 13 amino acids. The CDR3 nucleotides read TGTGCCAGTAGGGACAGGGGAGGCCAGCCCCAGCATTTT. Residues: CASRDRGGQPQHF.

This chain links TRBV9 with TRBJ1-6, with D perhaps matching TRBD1 (6 bases). CDR1 is SGDLS, CDR2 YYNGEE, per germline. This CDR3 comprises 16 residues. Trimming pared 5 bases from V and 9 bases from J, leaving 21 bases between. This chain's CDR3 is CASSRGASRGLSPLHF. The CDR3 DNA reads TGTGCCAGCAGTCGAGGCGCGAGCAGGGGCCTTTCACCCCTCCACTTT.

The V and J genes are TRBV7-3 and TRBJ1-6, with TRBD1 as a possible D gene (5 bases). This CDR3 region has 16 residues. From germline, CDR1 is SGHTA and CDR2 FQGTGA. V was clipped by 0 bases and J by 9 bases, with 15 bases between them. CDR3 DNA: TGTGCCAGCAGCTTAACGGGGCCCGATAGGGGTTCACCCCTCCACTTT. This gives the protein CASSLTGPDRGSPLHF.

This chain joins TRBV11-3 and TRBJ1-3, with 10 bases matching TRBD1. The CDR3 length is 16 residues. Trimming took 3 bases from V and 2 from J; bases not matched to a gene: 4. Germline CDR1 and CDR2: SGHNT and YENEEA. CDR3 DNA: TGTGCCAGCAGCTTCGGGACAGGGGATACTGGAAACACCATATATTTT. Amino acid sequence: CASSFGTGDTGNTIYF.

This clone was observed a single time. The V gene is TRBV19, the J gene TRBJ1-1; D not certain. The ends were cut back, 6 bases at V and 1 base at J, with 12 bases in the middle. Germline CDR1 reads LNHDA; CDR2 reads SQIVND (reference sequence). The CDR3 consists of 14 residues. CDR3 coding DNA: TGTGCCAGTAGAGGTCCCTTCTCGAACACTGAAGCTTTCTTT. The encoded protein is CASRGPFSNTEAFF.